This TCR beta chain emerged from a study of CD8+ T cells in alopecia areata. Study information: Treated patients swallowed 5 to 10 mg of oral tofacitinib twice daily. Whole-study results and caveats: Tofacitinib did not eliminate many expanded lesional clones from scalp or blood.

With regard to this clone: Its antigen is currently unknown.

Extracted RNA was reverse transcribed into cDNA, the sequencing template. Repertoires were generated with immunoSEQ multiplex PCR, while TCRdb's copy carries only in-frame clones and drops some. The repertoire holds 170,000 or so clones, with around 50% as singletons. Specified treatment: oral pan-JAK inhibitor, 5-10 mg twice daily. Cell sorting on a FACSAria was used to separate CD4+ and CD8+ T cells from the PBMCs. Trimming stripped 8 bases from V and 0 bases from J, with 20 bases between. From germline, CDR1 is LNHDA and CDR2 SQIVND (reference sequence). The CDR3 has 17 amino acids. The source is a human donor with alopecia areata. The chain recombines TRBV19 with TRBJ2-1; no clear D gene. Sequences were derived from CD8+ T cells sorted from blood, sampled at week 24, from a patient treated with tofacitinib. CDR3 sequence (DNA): TGTGCCAGTTCATGGGTAGTCTTCTCAAGCTCCTACAATGAGCAGTTCTTC. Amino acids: CASSWVVFSSSYNEQFF.